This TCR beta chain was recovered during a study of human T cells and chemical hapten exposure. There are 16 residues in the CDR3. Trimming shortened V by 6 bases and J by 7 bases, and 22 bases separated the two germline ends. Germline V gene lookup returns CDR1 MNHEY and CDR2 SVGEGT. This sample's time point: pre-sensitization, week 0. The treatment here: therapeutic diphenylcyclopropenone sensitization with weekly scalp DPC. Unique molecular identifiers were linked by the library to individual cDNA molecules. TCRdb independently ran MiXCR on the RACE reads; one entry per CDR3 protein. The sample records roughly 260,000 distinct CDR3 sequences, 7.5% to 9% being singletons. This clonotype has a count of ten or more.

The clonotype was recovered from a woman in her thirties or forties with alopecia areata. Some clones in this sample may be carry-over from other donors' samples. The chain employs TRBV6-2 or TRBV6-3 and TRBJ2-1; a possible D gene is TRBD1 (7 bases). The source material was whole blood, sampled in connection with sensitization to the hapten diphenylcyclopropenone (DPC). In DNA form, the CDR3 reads TGTGCCAGCAGACGCCCAGGGGGAGGTGGGTCAAATGAGCAGTTCTTC. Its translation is CASRRPGGGGSNEQFF.